The rows below give T cell receptor beta chains drawn from one sample of a study of blood T cell repertoires in COVID-19. Method: immunoSEQ multiplex PCR; TCRdb's copy keeps in-frame clones and lacks some. In the table there are 200,000 to 250,000 clones, 90% to 95% of which are singletons. Sequenced material: peripheral blood. The origin of the receptors is a man aged 60-69 years with COVID-19, enrolled during active disease. CDR3s include the opening cysteine and the closing phenylalanine or tryptophan. A D gene is named only where the DNA matches it firmly. Size values are once, few and many counts, or a class for expanded clones, and some rows have none.

TRBV6-6,.,.,TRBJ1-3,TGTGCCAGCAGTGGAGGGGTTAGCTCTGGAAACACCATATATTTT,CASSGGVSSGNTIYF
TRBV27,.,.,TRBJ2-1,TGTGCCAGCAGTTTAAGGGGCCTTTACAATGAGCAGTTCTTC,CASSLRGLYNEQFF
TRBV7-7,.,few,TRBJ2-2,TGTGCTAGCAGCTTATCCTTCCAGGGTAACACCGGGGAGCTGTTTTTT,CASSLSFQGNTGELFF
TRBV10-1,.,.,TRBJ1-6,TGCGCCAGCAGGACATTCATCAGGTCGGATTCACCCCTCCACTTT,CASRTFIRSDSPLHF
TRBV5-4,.,.,TRBJ2-2,TGTGCCAGCAGCTTCCCAAGGGGCGGGGAGCTGTTTTTT,CASSFPRGGELFF
TRBV24-1,TRBD2,.,TRBJ2-1,TGTGCCACCAGTCCAGCGGGGGTTGGTGATGAGCAGTTCTTC,CATSPAGVGDEQFF
TRBV18,.,.,TRBJ1-2,TGTGCCAGCTCACCCCGGGACTCAACCAACTATGGCTACACCTTC,CASSPRDSTNYGYTF
TRBV19,.,.,TRBJ1-3,TGTGCCAGTAGTATACAGAACTCTGGAAACACCATATATTTT,CASSIQNSGNTIYF
TRBV11-3,TRBD2,.,TRBJ2-3,TGTGCCAGCAGCTTAGGACTAGCGGGAGCACCTTCGTCGCAGTATTTT,CASSLGLAGAPSSQYF
TRBV4-1,.,once,TRBJ2-1,TGCGCCAGCAGCCAAGAGGAGTGGTCGGGGAGCTCCTACAATGAGCAGTTCTTC,CASSQEEWSGSSYNEQFF
TRBV15,TRBD1,.,TRBJ1-4,TGTGCCACCAGCAGAGCTGATTTGGGACAGGGTAATGAAAAACTGTTTTTT,CATSRADLGQGNEKLFF
TRBV28,.,.,TRBJ2-2,TGTGCCAGCAGTTTCTCTCAGGGGCCCACCGGGGAGCTGTTTTTT,CASSFSQGPTGELFF
TRBV6-5,.,once,TRBJ1-1,TGTGCCAGCAGTTACGGGGGGGCTAGGTCTGAAGCTTTCTTT,CASSYGGARSEAFF
TRBV27,.,once,TRBJ1-2,TGTGCCAGCAGTAAAGCACACGGATCAGGCTATGGCTACACCTTC,CASSKAHGSGYGYTF
TRBV3-1/TRBV3-2,.,.,TRBJ2-1,TGTGCCAGCAGCCAAGATCTAAGACCGGGATACAATGAGCAGTTCTTC,CASSQDLRPGYNEQFF
TRBV18,TRBD2,.,TRBJ2-7,TGTGCCAGCTCACCACCCGGGACTAGGGTCCCCGAGCAGTACTTC,CASSPPGTRVPEQYF
TRBV10-3,TRBD1,few,TRBJ2-3,TGTGCCATCAGCCAACAGGGGGCGAGCACAGATACGCAGTATTTT,CAISQQGASTDTQYF
TRBV5-5,TRBD1,.,TRBJ2-7,TGTGCCAGCAGCGATGAACCGGGACAGGGGCCCTACGAGCAGTACTTC,CASSDEPGQGPYEQYF
TRBV7-2,TRBD2,.,TRBJ2-1,TGTGCCAGCAGCTTTGGCCTCGGGAGGGGTTCCTACAATGAGCAGTTCTTC,CASSFGLGRGSYNEQFF
TRBV19,.,.,TRBJ1-3,TGTGCCAGTAGCCAGGGCTCTGGAAACACCATATATTTT,CASSQGSGNTIYF
TRBV29-1,TRBD1,.,TRBJ1-4,TGCAGCGCGACATTACAGGGGGCAGGGATGGGTGAAAAACTGTTTTTT,CSATLQGAGMGEKLFF
TRBV19,.,.,TRBJ2-3,TGTGCCAGTCAGAACCGCACAGATACGCAGTATTTT,CASQNRTDTQYF
TRBV4-1,.,.,TRBJ1-2,TGCGCCAGCAGCCAAGTTGGCTCAGATTTGTTGGGCTACACCTTC,CASSQVGSDLLGYTF